These T cell receptor beta chains were read from a single sample in a study of T-cell memory formation after mild COVID-19. MiXCR, run by TCRdb on the 5' RACE reads, gives a single entry per CDR3 protein. The repertoire has 210,000 or so distinct CDR3 sequences, roughly a tenth of them found once; the top ten carry approximately 3%. The specimen was PBMCs or a T cell subset sorted from them (not recorded which). These receptors were taken from a man in his late teens or twenties who had mild COVID-19 (a few samples of this study predate the infection). Cell type and time point are not known. CDR3s include the opening cysteine and the closing phenylalanine or tryptophan. The order of the fields is CDR3 protein, CDR3 DNA, J gene, D gene, clone size, V gene. A D gene is named only where the DNA matches it firmly. Size is omitted from some rows. Given values are once, few, many or a class for expanded clones.

cdr3_aa: CASSLSYSSYEQYF
cdr3_nt: TGTGCCAGCAGTTTAAGCTATTCCTCCTACGAGCAGTACTTC
j_call: TRBJ2-7
d_call: NA
clone_size: NA
v_call: TRBV12-3/TRBV12-4

cdr3_aa: CASSLEVGGPGTRNQPQHF
cdr3_nt: TGTGCCAGCAGCTTAGAGGTGGGGGGTCCGGGGACGCGGAATCAGCCCCAGCATTTT
j_call: TRBJ1-5
d_call: NA
clone_size: NA
v_call: TRBV7-6

cdr3_aa: CASSFELTSGANVLTF
cdr3_nt: TGTGCCAGCAGTTTTGAACTAACCTCTGGGGCCAACGTCCTGACTTTC
j_call: TRBJ2-6
d_call: NA
clone_size: NA
v_call: TRBV12-3/TRBV12-4

cdr3_aa: CASGTDHSPLHF
cdr3_nt: TGTGCCAGCGGGACAGATCATTCACCCCTCCACTTT
j_call: TRBJ1-6
d_call: NA
clone_size: NA
v_call: TRBV21-1

cdr3_aa: CASSVGSRQETQYF
cdr3_nt: TGTGCCAGCAGCGTAGGGTCGCGGCAAGAGACCCAGTACTTC
j_call: TRBJ2-5
d_call: NA
clone_size: NA
v_call: TRBV9

cdr3_aa: CASSLNFAGGGYTF
cdr3_nt: TGTGCCAGCAGCCTTAATTTCGCAGGGGGCGGCTACACCTTC
j_call: TRBJ1-2
d_call: TRBD1
clone_size: many
v_call: TRBV3-1

cdr3_aa: CASSPLKAGQETQYF
cdr3_nt: TGCGCCAGCAGCCCCCTTAAGGCAGGCCAAGAGACCCAGTACTTC
j_call: TRBJ2-5
d_call: NA
clone_size: NA
v_call: TRBV5-1

cdr3_aa: CASSPFTTANTGELFF
cdr3_nt: TGTGCCAGCAGCCCCTTTACGACAGCGAACACCGGGGAGCTGTTTTTT
j_call: TRBJ2-2
d_call: NA
clone_size: many
v_call: TRBV7-3

cdr3_aa: CASSPGLYNEKLFF
cdr3_nt: TGCGCCAGTTCACCGGGCCTATACAATGAAAAACTGTTTTTT
j_call: TRBJ1-4
d_call: NA
clone_size: few
v_call: TRBV5-1

cdr3_aa: CSAETAGTGDQPQHF
cdr3_nt: TGCAGTGCCGAGACCGCCGGGACAGGAGATCAGCCCCAGCATTTT
j_call: TRBJ1-5
d_call: TRBD1
clone_size: many
v_call: TRBV20-1

cdr3_aa: CASSLTDRESYGYTF
cdr3_nt: TGTGCCAGCAGCTTAACCGACAGGGAATCCTATGGCTACACCTTC
j_call: TRBJ1-2
d_call: TRBD1
clone_size: NA
v_call: TRBV7-9

cdr3_aa: CASSLLTRLNTEAFF
cdr3_nt: TGCGCCAGCAGCCTACTGACAAGATTGAACACTGAAGCTTTCTTT
j_call: TRBJ1-1
d_call: NA
clone_size: NA
v_call: TRBV5-1

cdr3_aa: CASSPSGQGTEAFF
cdr3_nt: TGTGCCAGCTCACCATCAGGACAAGGCACTGAAGCTTTCTTT
j_call: TRBJ1-1
d_call: NA
clone_size: NA
v_call: TRBV18

cdr3_aa: CASRDTGTEQFF
cdr3_nt: TGTGCCAGCAGGGACACAGGGACTGAGCAGTTCTTC
j_call: TRBJ2-1
d_call: NA
clone_size: many
v_call: TRBV2

cdr3_aa: CASSDPNSNQPQHF
cdr3_nt: TGTGCCAGCAGTGACCCCAATAGCAATCAGCCCCAGCATTTT
j_call: TRBJ1-5
d_call: NA
clone_size: NA
v_call: TRBV25-1

cdr3_aa: CASSRETDRNTEAFF
cdr3_nt: TGTGCCAGCAGCCGAGAGACGGACAGGAACACTGAAGCTTTCTTT
j_call: TRBJ1-1
d_call: NA
clone_size: few
v_call: TRBV3-2

cdr3_aa: CAWRATSEQFF
cdr3_nt: TGTGCCTGGAGGGCAACCAGTGAGCAGTTCTTC
j_call: TRBJ2-1
d_call: NA
clone_size: few
v_call: TRBV30

cdr3_aa: CASSTQTTNEKLFF
cdr3_nt: TGTGCCAGCAGCACCCAGACCACTAATGAAAAACTGTTTTTT
j_call: TRBJ1-4
d_call: NA
clone_size: NA
v_call: TRBV7-9

cdr3_aa: CASSTQTVHQPQHF
cdr3_nt: TGTGCCAGCAGCACACAGACCGTCCATCAGCCCCAGCATTTT
j_call: TRBJ1-5
d_call: NA
clone_size: many
v_call: TRBV7-2

cdr3_aa: CASSSSGTDSPLHF
cdr3_nt: TGTGCCAGCAGCTCATCCGGGACAGATTCACCCCTCCACTTT
j_call: TRBJ1-6
d_call: TRBD1
clone_size: few
v_call: TRBV11-2